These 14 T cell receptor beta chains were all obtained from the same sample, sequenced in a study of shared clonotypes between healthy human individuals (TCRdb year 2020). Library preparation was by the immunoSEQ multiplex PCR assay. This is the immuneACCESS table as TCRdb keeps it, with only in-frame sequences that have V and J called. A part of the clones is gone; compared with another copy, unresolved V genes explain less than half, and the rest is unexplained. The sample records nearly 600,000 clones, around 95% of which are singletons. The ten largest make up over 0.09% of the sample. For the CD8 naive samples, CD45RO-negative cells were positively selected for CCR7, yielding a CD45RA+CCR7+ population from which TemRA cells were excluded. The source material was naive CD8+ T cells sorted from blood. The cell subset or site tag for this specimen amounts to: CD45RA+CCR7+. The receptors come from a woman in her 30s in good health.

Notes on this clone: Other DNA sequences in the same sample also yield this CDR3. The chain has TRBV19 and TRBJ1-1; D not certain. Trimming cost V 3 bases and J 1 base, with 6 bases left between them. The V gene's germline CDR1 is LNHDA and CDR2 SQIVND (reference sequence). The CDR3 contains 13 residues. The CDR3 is CASSITENTEAFF. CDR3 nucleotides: TGTGCCAGTAGTATTACGGAGAACACTGAAGCTTTCTTT.

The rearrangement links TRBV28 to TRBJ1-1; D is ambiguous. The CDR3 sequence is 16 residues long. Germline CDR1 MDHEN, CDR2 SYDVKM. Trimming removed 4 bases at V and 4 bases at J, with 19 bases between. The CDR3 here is CASSSPREGAGTEAFF. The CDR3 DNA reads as TGTGCCAGCAGTTCCCCGCGGGAGGGCGCGGGCACTGAAGCTTTCTTT.

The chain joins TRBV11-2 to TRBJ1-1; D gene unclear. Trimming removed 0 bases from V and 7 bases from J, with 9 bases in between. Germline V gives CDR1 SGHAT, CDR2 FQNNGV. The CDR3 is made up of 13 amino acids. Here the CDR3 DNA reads TGTGCCAGCAGCTTAGAAATCGCTGGTGAAGCTTTCTTT. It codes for CASSLEIAGEAFF. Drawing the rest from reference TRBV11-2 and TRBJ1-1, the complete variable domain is EAGVAQSPRYKIIEKRQSVAFWCNPISGHATLYWYQQILGQGPKLLIQFQNNGVVDDSQLPKDRFSAERLKGVDSTLKIQPAKLEDSAVYLCASSLEIAGEAFFGQGTRLTVV.

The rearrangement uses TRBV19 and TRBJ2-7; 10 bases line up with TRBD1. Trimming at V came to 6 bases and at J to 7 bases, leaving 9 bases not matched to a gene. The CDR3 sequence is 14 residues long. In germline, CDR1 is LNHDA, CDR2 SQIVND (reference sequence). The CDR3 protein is CASSPGQGQGEQYF. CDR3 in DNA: TGTGCCAGTAGCCCGGGACAGGGGCAAGGAGAGCAGTACTTC.

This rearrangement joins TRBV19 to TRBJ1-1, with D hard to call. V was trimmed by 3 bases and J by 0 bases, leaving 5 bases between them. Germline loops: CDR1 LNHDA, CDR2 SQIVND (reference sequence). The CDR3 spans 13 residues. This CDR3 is CASSIWMNTEAFF. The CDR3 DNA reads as TGTGCCAGTAGTATTTGGATGAACACTGAAGCTTTCTTT. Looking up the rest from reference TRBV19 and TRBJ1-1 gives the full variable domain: DGGITQSPKYLFRKEGQNVTLSCEQNLNHDAMYWYRQDPGQGLRLIYYSQIVNDFQKGDIAEGYSVSREKKESFPLTVTSAQKNPTAFYLCASSIWMNTEAFFGQGTRLTVV.

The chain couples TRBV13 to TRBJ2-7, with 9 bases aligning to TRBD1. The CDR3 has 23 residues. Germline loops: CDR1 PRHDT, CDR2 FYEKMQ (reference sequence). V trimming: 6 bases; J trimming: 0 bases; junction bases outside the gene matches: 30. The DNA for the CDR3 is TGTGCCAGCAGGCTTCACCTTCCCCATAACCGGGACAGGGTAAGGCCCATCTCCTACGAGCAGTACTTC. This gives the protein CASRLHLPHNRDRVRPISYEQYF. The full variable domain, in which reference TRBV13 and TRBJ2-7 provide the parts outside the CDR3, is AAGVIQSPRHLIKEKRETATLKCYPIPRHDTVYWYQQGPGQDPQFLISFYEKMQSDKGSIPDRFSAQQFSDYHSELNMSSLELGDSALYFCASRLHLPHNRDRVRPISYEQYFGPGTRLTVT.

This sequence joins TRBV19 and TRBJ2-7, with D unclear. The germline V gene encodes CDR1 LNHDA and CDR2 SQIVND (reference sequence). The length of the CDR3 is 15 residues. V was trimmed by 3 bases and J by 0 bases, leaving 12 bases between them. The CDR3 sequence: CASSIGPDGSYEQYF. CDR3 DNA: TGTGCCAGTAGTATTGGGCCGGATGGCTCCTACGAGCAGTACTTC.

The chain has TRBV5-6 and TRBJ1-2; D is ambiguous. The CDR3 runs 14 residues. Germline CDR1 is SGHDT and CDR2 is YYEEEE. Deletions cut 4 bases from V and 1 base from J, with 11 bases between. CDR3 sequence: CASSPRRSNYGYTF. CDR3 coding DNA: TGTGCCAGCAGCCCAAGACGGAGTAACTATGGCTACACCTTC. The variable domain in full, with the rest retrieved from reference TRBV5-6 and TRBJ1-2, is DAGVTQSPTHLIKTRGQQVTLRCSPKSGHDTVSWYQQALGQGPQFIFQYYEEEERQRGNFPDRFSGHQFPNYSSELNVNALLLGDSALYLCASSPRRSNYGYTFGSGTRLTVV.

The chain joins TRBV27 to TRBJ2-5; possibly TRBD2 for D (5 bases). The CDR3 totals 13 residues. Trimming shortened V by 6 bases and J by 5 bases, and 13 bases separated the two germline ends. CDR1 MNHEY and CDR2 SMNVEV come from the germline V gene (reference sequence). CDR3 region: CASRDSVRETQYF. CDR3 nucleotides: TGTGCCAGCAGGGACTCCGTGCGCGAGACCCAGTACTTC.

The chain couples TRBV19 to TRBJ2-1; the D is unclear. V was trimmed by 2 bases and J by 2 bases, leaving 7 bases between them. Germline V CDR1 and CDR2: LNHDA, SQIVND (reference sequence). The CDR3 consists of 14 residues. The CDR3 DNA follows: TGTGCCAGTAGTATAACTCTTACCTACAATGAGCAGTTCTTC. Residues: CASSITLTYNEQFF.

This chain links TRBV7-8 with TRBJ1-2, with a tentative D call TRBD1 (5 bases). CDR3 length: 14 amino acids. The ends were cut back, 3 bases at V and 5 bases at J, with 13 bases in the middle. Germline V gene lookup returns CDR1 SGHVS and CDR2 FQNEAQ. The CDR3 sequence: CASSFAGTGYGYTF. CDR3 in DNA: TGTGCCAGCAGCTTTGCCGGGACGGGGTATGGCTACACCTTC.

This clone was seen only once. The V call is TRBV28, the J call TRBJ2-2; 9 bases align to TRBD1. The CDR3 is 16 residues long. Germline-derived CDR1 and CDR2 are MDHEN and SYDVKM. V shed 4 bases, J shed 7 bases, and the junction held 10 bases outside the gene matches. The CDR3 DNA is TGTGCCAGCAGTTCACCCCCCGGGACAGGGAACGGGGAGCTGTTTTTT. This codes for CASSSPPGTGNGELFF. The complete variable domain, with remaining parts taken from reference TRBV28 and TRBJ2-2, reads DVKVTQSSRYLVKRTGEKVFLECVQDMDHENMFWYRQDPGLGLRLIYFSYDVKMKEKGDIPEGYSVSREKKERFSLILESASTNQTSMYLCASSSPPGTGNGELFFGEGSRLTVL.

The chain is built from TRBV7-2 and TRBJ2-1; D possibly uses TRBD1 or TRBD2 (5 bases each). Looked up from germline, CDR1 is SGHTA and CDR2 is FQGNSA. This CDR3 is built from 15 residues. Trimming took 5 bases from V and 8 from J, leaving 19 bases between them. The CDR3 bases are TGTGCCAGCAGCCTCTACTGGGACCCTGGGGATGAGCAGTTCTTC. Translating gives CASSLYWDPGDEQFF.

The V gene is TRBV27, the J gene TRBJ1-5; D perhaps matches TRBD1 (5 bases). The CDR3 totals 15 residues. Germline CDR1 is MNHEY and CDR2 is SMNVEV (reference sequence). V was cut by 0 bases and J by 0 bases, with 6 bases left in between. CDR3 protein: CASSLSGPSNQPQHF. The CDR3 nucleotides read TGTGCCAGCAGTTTATCGGGGCCTAGCAATCAGCCCCAGCATTTT.